The clone carrying this T cell receptor beta chain came up a few times. The germline V gene encodes CDR1 SGHRS and CDR2 YFSETQ. V was pared by 3 bases and J by 2 bases, with 12 bases of the junction left unmatched. This CDR3 is built from 19 residues. In the original workflow: How many nucleated cells were present was estimated from reference gene primer amplification. Sequenced by immunoSEQ multiplex PCR; TCRdb stores in-frame clones only, minus some. That table gives V, J and clone size, and the DNA gave D and trimming. The table includes about 30,000 clones, around 86% detected once. The data are from a study of blood T cell repertoires in COVID-19. Study-wide context: Samples representing acute and convalescent COVID-19 were sourced from the United States, Italy and Spain. From T cells, B-cell-depleted T cells, or PBMCs came the material, which was cDNA or gDNA.

This TCR was recovered from a man aged 65-85 years with acute or convalescent COVID-19. The sequenced material came from peripheral blood. The V and J genes are TRBV5-1 and TRBJ2-5; 14 positions agree with TRBD2. CDR3 residues: CASSSRAPGLAGEQETQYF. CDR3 in DNA: TGCGCCAGCAGCTCTCGAGCCCCGGGACTAGCGGGAGAGCAAGAGACCCAGTACTTC.